This T cell receptor beta chain stems from a study of neoadjuvant anti-PD-1 for oral cavity cancer. Study-level information: Nivolumab at 3 mg/kg was mostly given biweekly, three to four doses, pre-surgery.

Sample time point: after neoadjuvant nivolumab, at surgical resection. Patients were newly diagnosed with stage II-IVA oral cavity squamous cell carcinoma without prior systemic or radiation treatment. Generated by immunoSEQ multiplex PCR, the TCRdb table keeps only in-frame clones and is missing some. Altogether about 7,800 clones are present, approximately 70% being singletons, with the ten largest covering roughly 3%. The CDR3 extends over 16 amino acids. From germline, CDR1 is LNHDA and CDR2 SQIVND (reference sequence). Trimming cost V 2 bases and J 0 bases, with 13 bases left between them. This sequence joins TRBV19 and TRBJ1-1; TRBD1 might be the D (5 bases). The source material was PBMCs, sampled after nivolumab (anti-PD-1) treatment. The sequence derives from a person aged 35 to 85 with oral cavity squamous cell carcinoma. This CDR3 reads CASSIPSGQLNTEAFF. CDR3 bases: TGTGCCAGTAGTATACCCTCAGGGCAGCTGAACACTGAAGCTTTCTTT.